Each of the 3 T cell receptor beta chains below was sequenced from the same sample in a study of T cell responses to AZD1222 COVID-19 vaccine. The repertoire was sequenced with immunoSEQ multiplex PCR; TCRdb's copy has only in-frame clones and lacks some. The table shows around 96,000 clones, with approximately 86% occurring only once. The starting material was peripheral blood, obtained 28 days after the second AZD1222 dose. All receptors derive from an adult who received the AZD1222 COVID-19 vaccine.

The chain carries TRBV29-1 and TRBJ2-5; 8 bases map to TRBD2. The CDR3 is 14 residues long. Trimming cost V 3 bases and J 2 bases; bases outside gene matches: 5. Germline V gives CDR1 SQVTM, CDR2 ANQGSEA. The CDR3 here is CSVDRGGGQETQYF. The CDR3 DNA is TGCAGCGTTGATCGGGGGGGAGGGCAAGAGACCCAGTACTTC.

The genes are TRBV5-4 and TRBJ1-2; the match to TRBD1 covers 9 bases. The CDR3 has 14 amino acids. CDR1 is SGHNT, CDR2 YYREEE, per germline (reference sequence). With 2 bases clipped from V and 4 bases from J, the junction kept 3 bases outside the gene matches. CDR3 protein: CASSFRTGAYGYTF. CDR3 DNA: TGTGCCAGCAGCTTCCGGACAGGGGCCTATGGCTACACCTTC.

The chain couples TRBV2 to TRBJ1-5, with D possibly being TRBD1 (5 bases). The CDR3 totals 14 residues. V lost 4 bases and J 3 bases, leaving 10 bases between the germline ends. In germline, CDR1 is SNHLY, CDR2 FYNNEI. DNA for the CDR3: TGTGCCAGCAGTGGGGACGGGAACAATCAGCCCCAGCATTTT. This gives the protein CASSGDGNNQPQHF.